This T cell receptor beta chain was identified during a study of cytomegalovirus exposure and HLA in healthy donors. About the study: It was reported in a later analysis that the 90 to 150 validation repertoires used the same platform as the roughly 700 first-cohort repertoires.

Sequencing was performed with immunoSEQ multiplex PCR; in TCRdb, only in-frame clones are kept and a portion is missing. The repertoire holds approximately 44,000 clones, with approximately 88% as singletons. Germline V lookup: CDR1 LGHNA, CDR2 YSLEER. The ends lost 2 bases at V and 2 bases at J; junction bases unmatched: 9. This CDR3 comprises 17 residues. The receptor's source is a woman in her 30s in good health and CMV-seronegative. The chain recombines TRBV4-3 with TRBJ2-7; 10 bases agree with TRBD2. Specimen: PBMCs. Written as DNA, the CDR3 is TGCGCCAGCAGCCAATACACCGGGACTAGCGTAACCTACGAGCAGTACTTC. Translating it yields CASSQYTGTSVTYEQYF.